Sequencing of this TCR beta chain was carried out in a study of cytomegalovirus exposure and HLA in healthy donors. Findings and limits, study-wide: A classifier reportedly called cytomegalovirus status with high sensitivity and specificity. Analysis performed later found approximately 17,000 TCR beta sequences associated with HLA alleles at 0.05 false discovery rate.

PCR amplification relied on 60 Vbeta primers (plus 13 Jbeta primers). Libraries were prepared by immunoSEQ multiplex PCR; TCRdb keeps only in-frame clonotypes and omits some of them. The data contain 110,000 to 150,000 clones, 78% of them seen just once; the ten biggest clones take up 2.5% to 3.5%. Note on this clone: Its antigen is unidentified.

The V gene's germline CDR1 is MNHNS and CDR2 SASEGT. The V gene end was trimmed by 2 bases and the J gene end by 6 bases; junction bases not matched to a gene: 8. The CDR3 runs to 16 residues. This TCR derives from a female donor in good health and CMV-seronegative. The chain recombines TRBV6-1 with TRBJ1-5; 9 bases are shared with TRBD1. The sequencing sample was made of PBMCs. CDR3 bases: TGTGCCAGCAGTGAACGGGGACAGGGCACGATTCAGCCCCAGCATTTT. This sequence encodes CASSERGQGTIQPQHF.